This note documents a single T cell receptor (beta chain) sequence. V trimming: 0 bases; J trimming: 7 bases; junction bases outside the gene matches: 12. CDR3 length: 18 amino acids. Germline CDR1 and CDR2: LGHDT and YNNKEL (reference sequence). Study processing details: The authors estimated nucleated cell counts from reference gene primer amplification. Profiled with immunoSEQ multiplex PCR; TCRdb holds only in-frame clones, not every one. V, J and clone size are those of that table, while D and trimming were read from the DNA. The sample holds about 68,000 clones; 80% to 90% are singletons and the top ten take 1.4%. This entry belongs to a study of blood T cell repertoires in COVID-19. Study-level information: Acute and convalescent COVID-19 specimens originated in the United States, Italy and Spain. From T cells, B-cell-depleted T cells, or PBMCs came the material, which was cDNA or gDNA.

Sequencing input: peripheral blood. This sequence originates from a woman in her fifties or sixties with acute or convalescent COVID-19. This rearrangement joins TRBV3-1 (or the pseudogene TRBV3-2) to TRBJ2-7; TRBD2 matches 13 bases. The CDR3, as DNA: TGTGCCAGCAGCCAAGAGTTGGCCACTAGCGGGAGGGCTCAAGAGCAGTACTTC. It encodes CASSQELATSGRAQEQYF.